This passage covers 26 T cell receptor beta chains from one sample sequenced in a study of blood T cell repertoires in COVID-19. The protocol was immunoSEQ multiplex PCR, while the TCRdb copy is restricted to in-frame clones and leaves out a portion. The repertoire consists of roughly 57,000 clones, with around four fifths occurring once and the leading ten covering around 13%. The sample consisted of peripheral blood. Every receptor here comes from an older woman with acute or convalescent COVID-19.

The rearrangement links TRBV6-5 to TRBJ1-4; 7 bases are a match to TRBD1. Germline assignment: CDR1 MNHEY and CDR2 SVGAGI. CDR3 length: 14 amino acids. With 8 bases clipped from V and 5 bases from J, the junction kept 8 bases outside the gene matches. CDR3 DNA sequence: TGTGCCAGCTCGGACTGGGACAGAAATGAAAAACTGTTTTTT. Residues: CASSDWDRNEKLFF.

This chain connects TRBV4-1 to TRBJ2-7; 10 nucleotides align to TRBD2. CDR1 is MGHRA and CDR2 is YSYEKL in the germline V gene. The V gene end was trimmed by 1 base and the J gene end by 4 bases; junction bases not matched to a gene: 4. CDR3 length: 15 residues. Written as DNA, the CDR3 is TGCGCCAGCAGCCAAGGTCTAGCGGGGGTTTACGAGCAGTACTTC. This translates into CASSQGLAGVYEQYF.

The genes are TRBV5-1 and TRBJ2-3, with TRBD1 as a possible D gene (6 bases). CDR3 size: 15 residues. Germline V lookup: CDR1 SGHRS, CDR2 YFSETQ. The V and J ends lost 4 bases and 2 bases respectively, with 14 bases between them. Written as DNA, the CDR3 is TGCGCCAGCAGCCCGGGACACAGTACCACAGATACGCAGTATTTT. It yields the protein CASSPGHSTTDTQYF. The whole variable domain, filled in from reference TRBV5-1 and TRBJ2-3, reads KAGVTQTPRYLIKTRGQQVTLSCSPISGHRSVSWYQQTPGQGLQFLFEYFSETQRNKGNFPGRFSGRQFSNSRSEMNVSTLELGDSALYLCASSPGHSTTDTQYFGPGTRLTVL.

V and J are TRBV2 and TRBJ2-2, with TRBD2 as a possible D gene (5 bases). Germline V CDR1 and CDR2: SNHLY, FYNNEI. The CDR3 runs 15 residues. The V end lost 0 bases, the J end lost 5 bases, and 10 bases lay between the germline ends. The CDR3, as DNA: TGTGCCAGCAGTGAAGCGGAGGACGGAACCGGGGAGCTGTTTTTT. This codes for CASSEAEDGTGELFF.

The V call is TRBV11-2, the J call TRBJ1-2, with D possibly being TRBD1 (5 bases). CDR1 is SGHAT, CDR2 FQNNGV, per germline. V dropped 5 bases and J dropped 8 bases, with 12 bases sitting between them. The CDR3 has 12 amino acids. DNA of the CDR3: TGTGCCAGCAGCCTAAAAGCAGGGGGCTACACCTTC. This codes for CASSLKAGGYTF.

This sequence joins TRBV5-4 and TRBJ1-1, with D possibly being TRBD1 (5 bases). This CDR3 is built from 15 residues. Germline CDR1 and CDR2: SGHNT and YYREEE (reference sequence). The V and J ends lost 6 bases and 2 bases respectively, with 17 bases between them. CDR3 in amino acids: CASNPTSGVNTEAFF. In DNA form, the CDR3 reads TGTGCCAGCAATCCGACCTCGGGGGTAAACACTGAAGCTTTCTTT.

Here the CDR3 DNA reads TGCGCCAGCAGCCCAACCGACAGAGGGAACACTGAAGCTTTCTTT. The encoded protein is CASSPTDRGNTEAFF. The rearrangement joins TRBV5-1 to TRBJ1-1; TRBD1 might be the D (5 bases). The CDR3 consists of 15 residues. V shed 4 bases and J shed 1 base, with 14 bases lying between them. The germline CDR1 and CDR2 sequences are SGHRS and YFSETQ. The full variable domain, completed using reference TRBV5-1 and TRBJ1-1, is KAGVTQTPRYLIKTRGQQVTLSCSPISGHRSVSWYQQTPGQGLQFLFEYFSETQRNKGNFPGRFSGRQFSNSRSEMNVSTLELGDSALYLCASSPTDRGNTEAFFGQGTRLTVV.

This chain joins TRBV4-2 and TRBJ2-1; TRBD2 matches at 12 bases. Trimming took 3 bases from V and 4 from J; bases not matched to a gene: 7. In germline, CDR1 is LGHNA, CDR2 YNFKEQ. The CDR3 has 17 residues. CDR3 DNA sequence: TGTGCCAGCAGCCAGGACGCGACTAGCGGGGGATACAATGAGCAGTTCTTC. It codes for CASSQDATSGGYNEQFF.

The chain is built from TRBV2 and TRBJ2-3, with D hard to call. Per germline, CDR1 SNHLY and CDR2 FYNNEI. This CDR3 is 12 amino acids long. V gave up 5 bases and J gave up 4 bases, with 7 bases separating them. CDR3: CASSRSADTQYF. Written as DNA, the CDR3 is TGTGCCAGCAGTAGGAGCGCAGATACGCAGTATTTT.

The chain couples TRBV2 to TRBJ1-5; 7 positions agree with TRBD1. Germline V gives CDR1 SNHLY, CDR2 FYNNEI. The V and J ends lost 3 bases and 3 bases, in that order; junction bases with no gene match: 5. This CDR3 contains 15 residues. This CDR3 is CASSDAGGYNQPQHF. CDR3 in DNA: TGTGCCAGCAGTGATGCAGGGGGATACAATCAGCCCCAGCATTTT.

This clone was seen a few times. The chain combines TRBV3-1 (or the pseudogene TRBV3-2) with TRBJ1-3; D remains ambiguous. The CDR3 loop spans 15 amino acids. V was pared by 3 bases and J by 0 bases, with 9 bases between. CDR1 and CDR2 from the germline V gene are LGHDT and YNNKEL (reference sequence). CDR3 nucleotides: TGTGCCAGCAGCCAGGTCATGAGCTCTGGAAACACCATATATTTT. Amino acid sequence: CASSQVMSSGNTIYF.

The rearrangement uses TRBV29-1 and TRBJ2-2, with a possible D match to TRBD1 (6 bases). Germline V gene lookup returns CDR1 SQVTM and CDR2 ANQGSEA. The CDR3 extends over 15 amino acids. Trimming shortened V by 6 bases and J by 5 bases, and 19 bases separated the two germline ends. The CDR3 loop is CSVHEERGWTGELFF. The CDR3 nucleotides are TGCAGCGTCCACGAGGAAAGGGGGTGGACCGGGGAGCTGTTTTTT.

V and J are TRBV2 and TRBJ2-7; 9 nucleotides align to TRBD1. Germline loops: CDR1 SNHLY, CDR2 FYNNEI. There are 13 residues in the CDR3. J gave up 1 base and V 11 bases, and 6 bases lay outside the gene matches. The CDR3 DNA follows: TGTGCCGGGGCCGGGACAGGGTCCTACGAGCAGTACTTC. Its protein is CAGAGTGSYEQYF.

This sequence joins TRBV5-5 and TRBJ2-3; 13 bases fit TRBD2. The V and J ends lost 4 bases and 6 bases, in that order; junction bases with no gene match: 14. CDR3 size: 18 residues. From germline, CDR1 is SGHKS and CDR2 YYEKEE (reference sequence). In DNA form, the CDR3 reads TGTGCCAGCAGCGGGACGCCACCAGGGACTAGCGGGGAGGATACGCAGTATTTT. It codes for CASSGTPPGTSGEDTQYF.

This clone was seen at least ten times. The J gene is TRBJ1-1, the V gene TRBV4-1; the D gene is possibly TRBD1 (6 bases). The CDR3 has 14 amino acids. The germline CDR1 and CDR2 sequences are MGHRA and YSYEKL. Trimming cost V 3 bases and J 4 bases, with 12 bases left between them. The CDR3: CASSQQGMSTEAFF. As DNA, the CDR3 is TGCGCCAGCAGCCAGCAGGGGATGTCCACTGAAGCTTTCTTT.

DNA for the CDR3: TGTGCCAGCAGTTCACTAAACCTCCAGCCCCAGCATTTT. This translates into CASSSLNLQPQHF. This chain links TRBV6-5 with TRBJ1-5, with D hard to call. Trimming left V 4 bases short and J 7 bases short, with 11 bases between. The germline CDR1 and CDR2 sequences are MNHEY and SVGAGI. The CDR3 contains 13 residues.

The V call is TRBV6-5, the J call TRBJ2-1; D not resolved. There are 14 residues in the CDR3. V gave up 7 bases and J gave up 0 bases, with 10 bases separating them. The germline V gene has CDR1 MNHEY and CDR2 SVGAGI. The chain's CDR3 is CASILGASYNEQFF. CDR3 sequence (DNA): TGTGCCAGCATCCTCGGTGCCTCCTACAATGAGCAGTTCTTC.

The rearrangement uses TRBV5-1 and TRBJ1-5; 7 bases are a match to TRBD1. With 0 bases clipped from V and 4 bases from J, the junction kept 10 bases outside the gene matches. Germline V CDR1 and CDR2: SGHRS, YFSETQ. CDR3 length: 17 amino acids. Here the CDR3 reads CASSLAPGQALNQPQHF. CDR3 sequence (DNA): TGCGCCAGCAGCTTGGCCCCAGGACAGGCGTTAAATCAGCCCCAGCATTTT.

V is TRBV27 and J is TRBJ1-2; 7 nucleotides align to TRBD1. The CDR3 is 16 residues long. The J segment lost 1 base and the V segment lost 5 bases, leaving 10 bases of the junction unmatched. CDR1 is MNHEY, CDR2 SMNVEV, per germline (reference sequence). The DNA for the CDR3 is TGTGCCAGCAGTAAAGGGGGCGCAAATTTTAACTATGGCTACACCTTC. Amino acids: CASSKGGANFNYGYTF.

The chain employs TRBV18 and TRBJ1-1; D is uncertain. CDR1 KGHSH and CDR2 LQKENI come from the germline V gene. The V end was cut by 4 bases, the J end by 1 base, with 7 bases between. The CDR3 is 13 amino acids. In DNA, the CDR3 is TGTGCCAGCTCACTACTTCCGAACACTGAAGCTTTCTTT. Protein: CASSLLPNTEAFF.

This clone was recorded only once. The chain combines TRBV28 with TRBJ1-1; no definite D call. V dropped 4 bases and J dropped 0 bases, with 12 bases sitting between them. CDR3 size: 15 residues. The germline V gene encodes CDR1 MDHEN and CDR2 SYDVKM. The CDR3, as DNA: TGTGCCAGCAGTTCGCCCAGAGGAGTGAACACTGAAGCTTTCTTT. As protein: CASSSPRGVNTEAFF.

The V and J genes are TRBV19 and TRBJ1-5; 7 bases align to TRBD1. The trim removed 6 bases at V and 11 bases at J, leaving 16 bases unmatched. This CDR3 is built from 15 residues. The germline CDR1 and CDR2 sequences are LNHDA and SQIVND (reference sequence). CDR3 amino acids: CASSPKDRREGTQHF. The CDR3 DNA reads TGTGCCAGTAGCCCGAAGGACAGGCGGGAAGGGACCCAGCATTTT.

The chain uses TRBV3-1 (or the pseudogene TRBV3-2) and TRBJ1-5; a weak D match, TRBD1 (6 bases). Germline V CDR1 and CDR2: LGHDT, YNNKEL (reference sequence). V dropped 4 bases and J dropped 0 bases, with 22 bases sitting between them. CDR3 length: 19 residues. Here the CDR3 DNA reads TGTGCCAGCAGCCCGATGACTCCAGGGGCGTTCTATAGCAATCAGCCCCAGCATTTT. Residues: CASSPMTPGAFYSNQPQHF.

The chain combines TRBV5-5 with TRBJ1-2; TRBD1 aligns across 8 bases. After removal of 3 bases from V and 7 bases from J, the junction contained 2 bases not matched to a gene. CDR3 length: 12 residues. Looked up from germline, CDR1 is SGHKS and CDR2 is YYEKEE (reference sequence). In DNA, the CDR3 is TGTGCCAGCAGCTCAGGGGGCAGTGGCTACACCTTC. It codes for CASSSGGSGYTF. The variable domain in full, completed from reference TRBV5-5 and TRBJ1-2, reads DAGVTQSPTHLIKTRGQQVTLRCSPISGHKSVSWYQQVLGQGPQFIFQYYEKEERGRGNFPDRFSARQFPNYSSELNVNALLLGDSALYLCASSSGGSGYTFGSGTRLTVV.

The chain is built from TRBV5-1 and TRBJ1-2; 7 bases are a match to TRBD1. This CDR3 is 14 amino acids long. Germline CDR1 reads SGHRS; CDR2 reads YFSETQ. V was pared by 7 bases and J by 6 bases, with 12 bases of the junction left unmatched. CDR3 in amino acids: CASSTLDRMNGYTF. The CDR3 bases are TGCGCCAGCTCGACCTTGGACAGGATGAATGGCTACACCTTC.

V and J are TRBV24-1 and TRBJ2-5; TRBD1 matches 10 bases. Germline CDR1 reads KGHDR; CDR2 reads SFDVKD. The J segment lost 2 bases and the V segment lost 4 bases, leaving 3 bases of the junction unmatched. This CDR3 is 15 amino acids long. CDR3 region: CATSDTGQGQETQYF. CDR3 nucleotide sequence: TGTGCCACCAGTGACACGGGACAGGGGCAAGAGACCCAGTACTTC.